These 20 T cell receptor beta chains were sequenced from one sample in a study of Graves' ophthalmopathy and Graves' hyperthyroidism. As the template, RNA transcripts were used to amplify TCR beta CDR3 regions. The authors performed first-round RT-PCR with HTBI primers and then a second-round multiplex PCR. TCRdb analysed the multiplex PCR reads with MiXCR anew, one entry per CDR3 protein. The data show 600,000 to 950,000 distinct CDR3 sequences, with roughly 40% seen just once and approximately 46% held by the top ten. Sequencing was performed on peripheral blood. Receptors originate from an adult man with Graves' ophthalmopathy.

This clonotype has only a few counts. This chain connects TRBV7-9 to TRBJ2-2; maybe TRBD2 (6 bases). Looked up from germline, CDR1 is SEHNR and CDR2 is FQNEAQ (reference sequence). CDR3 length: 16 amino acids. The V and J ends lost 5 bases and 7 bases respectively, with 20 bases between them. The CDR3 here is CASSQPSGLGFGELFF. The CDR3 DNA reads as TGTGCCAGCAGCCAACCTTCGGGACTCGGTTTCGGGGAGCTGTTTTTT.

The chain couples TRBV5-6 to TRBJ1-1; no firm D call. Per the germline V gene, CDR1 is SGHDT and CDR2 is YYEEEE. This CDR3 region has 13 residues. V lost 0 bases and J 4 bases, leaving 7 bases between the germline ends. The chain's CDR3 is CASSLEASTEAFF. CDR3 nucleotide sequence: TGTGCCAGCAGCTTGGAGGCCAGCACTGAAGCTTTCTTT.

The chain links TRBV20-1 to TRBJ2-5; D may be TRBD1 or TRBD2 (5 bases each). The germline V gene encodes CDR1 DFQATT and CDR2 SNEGSKA (reference sequence). The CDR3 totals 14 residues. The ends were cut back, 4 bases at V and 1 base at J, with 13 bases in the middle. CDR3 protein: CSATRTGLQETQYF. The CDR3 DNA reads TGCAGTGCTACCAGGACGGGGCTCCAAGAGACCCAGTACTTC.

V usage is TRBV20-1 and J usage is TRBJ2-5, with D possibly TRBD2 on 6 matching bases. The CDR3 is 12 amino acids. The germline CDR1 and CDR2 sequences are DFQATT and SNEGSKA (reference sequence). The CDR3 DNA sequence: TGCAGCTCACTCGGGAGTTTGGAGACCCAGTACTTC. Protein sequence: CSSLGSLETQYF.

This clonotype was found once. This may be a read error: a much more frequent sequence differs by one nucleotide. This rearrangement joins TRBV7-9 to TRBJ1-2; 7 bases are shared with TRBD1. CDR1 and CDR2 from the germline V gene are SEHNR and FQNEAQ (reference sequence). V shed 5 bases, J shed 14 bases, and the junction held 17 bases outside the gene matches. The CDR3 contains 14 residues. CDR3 bases: TGTGCCAGCAGCCCGGAACCGGGACAGCCCTCTTCTACCTTC. Translating it yields CASSPEPGQPSSTF.

This clonotype came up once. One junction end does not reproduce the germline sequence, and a read error may be involved. The chain uses TRBV27 and TRBJ2-5, with D possibly matching TRBD2 (5 bases). With the DNA end fitting TRBJ2-7 better, the J assignment may be wrong. Germline values: CDR1 MNHEY, CDR2 SMNVEV (reference sequence). The CDR3 is 14 residues long. CDR3 protein: CASGLARDSYEQYF. DNA of the CDR3: TGTGCCAGCGGTTTAGCGAGGGACTCCTACGAGCAGTACTTC.

V is TRBV4-1 and J is TRBJ1-6, with D maybe TRBD1 (6 bases). The CDR3 runs to 15 residues. Germline V gene data show CDR1 as MGHRA and CDR2 as YSYEKL. The V gene lost 3 bases and the J gene lost 8 bases, with 14 bases spanning the gap. CDR3 in amino acids: CASSHIAAGDSPLHF. CDR3 coding DNA: TGCGCCAGCAGCCACATTGCAGCAGGGGATTCACCCCTCCACTTT.

The chain combines TRBV7-6 with TRBJ1-2, with no clear D. Looked up from germline, CDR1 is SGHVS and CDR2 is FNYEAQ. Trimming removed 0 bases from V and 4 bases from J, with 9 bases in between. The CDR3 has 14 amino acids. CDR3 DNA: TGTGCCAGCAGCTTAGCAAGGGAACTCTATGGCTACACCTTC. Its protein is CASSLARELYGYTF.

A few counts support this clonotype. The chain employs TRBV5-1 and TRBJ2-6, with TRBD1 matching 10 bases. There are 18 residues in the CDR3. Germline-derived CDR1 and CDR2 are SGHRS and YFSETQ. After removal of 0 bases from V and 1 base from J, the junction contained 4 bases not matched to a gene. CDR3 coding DNA: TGCGCCAGCAGCTTGGAAGGACAGGGGGGGTCTGGGGCCAACGTCCTGACTTTC. Residues: CASSLEGQGGSGANVLTF.

The genes are TRBV11-1 and TRBJ2-4; possible D gene TRBD1, 6 bases. Germline values: CDR1 SGHAT, CDR2 FQDESV (reference sequence). The length of the CDR3 is 15 residues. Trimming removed 5 bases at V and 2 bases at J, with 13 bases between. This CDR3 reads CASSLTRGTKNIQYF. CDR3 nucleotides: TGTGCCAGCAGCCTAACAAGGGGGACCAAAAACATTCAGTACTTC.

The V call is TRBV20-1, the J call TRBJ1-6; 9 bases map to TRBD1. The CDR3 has 16 amino acids. Germline V lookup: CDR1 DFQATT, CDR2 SNEGSKA (reference sequence). V lost 2 bases, J lost 6 bases, and 8 bases stayed unmatched. The CDR3 sequence is CSARQSGTGTNSPLHF. DNA for the CDR3: TGCAGTGCTAGACAGTCCGGGACAGGGACTAATTCACCCCTCCACTTT.

The genes are TRBV2 and TRBJ2-7; D remains unclear. CDR1 is SNHLY, CDR2 FYNNEI, per germline. Deletions cut 6 bases from V and 4 bases from J, with 13 bases between. CDR3 length: 13 amino acids. The CDR3 loop is CASRESPLYEQYF. In nucleotides, the CDR3 is TGTGCCAGCAGGGAGTCTCCATTGTACGAGCAGTACTTC.

This clonotype was observed a handful of times. This sequence joins TRBV7-9 and TRBJ2-7; D perhaps matches TRBD2 (6 bases). V was trimmed by 8 bases and J by 2 bases, leaving 7 bases between them. Germline values: CDR1 SEHNR, CDR2 FQNEAQ (reference sequence). There are 11 residues in the CDR3. In DNA form, the CDR3 reads TGTGCCAGCGCTAGCGCCTACGAGCAGTACTTC. Amino acids: CASASAYEQYF.

This clonotype appeared many times. V usage is TRBV29-1 and J usage is TRBJ1-1; maybe TRBD1 (6 bases). This CDR3 is built from 14 residues. In germline, CDR1 is SQVTM, CDR2 ANQGSEA. Trimming left V 6 bases short and J 8 bases short, with 22 bases between. The CDR3 DNA sequence: TGCAGCGTAATGAAGGACAGCACAAATGAAGAAGCTTTCTTT. This sequence encodes CSVMKDSTNEEAFF.

The chain has TRBV20-1 and TRBJ1-5; D is possibly TRBD1 (5 bases). The germline V gene encodes CDR1 DFQATT and CDR2 SNEGSKA (reference sequence). The CDR3 covers 16 residues. V was cut by 4 bases and J by 3 bases, with 19 bases left in between. Written as DNA, the CDR3 is TGCAGTGCTATGCGGGGACGGGGGGGAGTCAATCAGCCCCAGCATTTT. This codes for CSAMRGRGGVNQPQHF.

The chain combines TRBV29-1 with TRBJ2-7, with TRBD2 matching over 14 bases. The DNA end is more similar to TRBJ2-5, so the J call may be wrong. The germline gives CDR1 SQVTM, CDR2 ANQGSEA. The CDR3 runs 15 residues. CDR3 nucleotides: TGCAGCGTTGGACTAGCGGGAGGGAATATGGAGACCCAGTACTTC. As protein: CSVGLAGGNMETQYF.

This clonotype was recorded at least ten times. The chain couples TRBV29-1 to TRBJ1-1; TRBD1 is a possible D gene (6 bases). Germline values: CDR1 SQVTM, CDR2 ANQGSEA. Trimming left V 6 bases short and J 0 bases short, with 17 bases between. This CDR3 is 15 amino acids long. CDR3 amino acids: CSVEGRGGMNTEAFF. DNA for the CDR3: TGCAGCGTCGAGGGCAGGGGAGGGATGAACACTGAAGCTTTCTTT.

The chain combines TRBV9 with TRBJ1-2; weak D call: TRBD1 (5 bases). The germline CDR1 and CDR2 sequences are SGDLS and YYNGEE. The CDR3 sequence is 15 residues long. V gave up 4 bases and J gave up 5 bases, with 18 bases separating them. CDR3 DNA sequence: TGTGCCAGCAGCCCCCCAGCGTCAGGGTTGTATGGCTACACCTTC. Protein sequence: CASSPPASGLYGYTF. Drawing the rest from reference TRBV9 and TRBJ1-2, the complete variable domain is DSGVTQTPKHLITATGQRVTLRCSPRSGDLSVYWYQQSLDQGLQFLIQYYNGEERAKGNILERFSAQQFPDLHSELNLSSLELGDSALYFCASSPPASGLYGYTFGSGTRLTVV.

The rearrangement links TRBV19 to TRBJ2-7; 7 bases line up with TRBD1. Germline CDR1 LNHDA, CDR2 SQIVND (reference sequence). After removal of 9 bases from V and 4 bases from J, the junction contained 9 bases not matched to a gene. This CDR3 contains 13 residues. The CDR3, as DNA: TGTGCCAGCTGCTCCGACAGGGCATACGAGCAGTACTTC. Its protein product is CASCSDRAYEQYF.

This clonotype has only a few counts. This chain uses TRBV10-3 with TRBJ2-3, with D possibly being TRBD1 (6 bases). The V and J ends lost 7 bases and 2 bases respectively, with 10 bases between them. CDR1 and CDR2 (germline): ENHRY, SYGVKD. The CDR3 covers 13 residues. CDR3 region: CAITPGDTDTQYF. For the CDR3, the DNA is TGTGCCATCACCCCAGGGGACACAGATACGCAGTATTTT.